This T cell receptor beta chain is drawn from a study of Graves' ophthalmopathy and Graves' hyperthyroidism. The study's findings and limits: Blood also contained most of the expanded thyroid clonotypes above 0.001 frequency.

CDR1 and CDR2 from the germline V gene are LGHNA and YSLEER. The CDR3 runs 15 residues. The V gene lost 1 base and the J gene lost 1 base, with 8 bases spanning the gap. This clonotype showed up just a few times. Its antigen is as yet unknown. Ophthalmopathy donors' eye disease showed moderate-to-severe activity, CAS of at least 3, NOSPECS of at least 4 and duration under 3 months. Transcripts of RNA were the source for amplifying TCR beta CDR3 regions. First-round RT-PCR with HTBI primers preceded a second-round multiplex PCR. TCRdb analysed the multiplex PCR reads with MiXCR anew, one entry per CDR3 protein. The profile shows around 670,000 distinct CDR3 sequences, 35% to 50% of them singletons.

The clonotype comes from an adult man with Graves' ophthalmopathy. Sequencing was carried out using peripheral blood. V usage is TRBV4-3 and J usage is TRBJ1-5; D perhaps matches TRBD1 (5 bases). The CDR3 region has the DNA TGCGCCAGCAGCCAAGTCTGGGACAGCAATCAGCCCCAGCATTTT. It codes for CASSQVWDSNQPQHF.